This T cell receptor (beta chain) comes out of a study of T cells expressing NK-cell markers. Broader study findings: Among CD8+ T cells from six donors, dominant NKG2C+ clonotypes accounted for about 1.0-7.0%.

It was by 5'RACE template switching with UMIs that TCR beta cDNA was made. TCRdb reworked the 5' RACE reads into one entry per CDR3 protein, no DNA. This table holds hundreds of thousands of distinct CDR3 sequences. The length of the CDR3 is 16 residues. Germline V gives CDR1 DFQATT, CDR2 SNEGSKA (reference sequence). As regards this clonotype: Its antigen is unidentified.

The chain carries TRBV20-1 and TRBJ2-1; TCRdb reports TRBD2, a call that lacks DNA to check it against. The sequencing input was blood T cells: a sorted CD56 or NKG2C T cell subset, CD4+ or CD8+ T cells, or bulk PBMC T cells (not recorded which). The TCR originated in a woman between 18 and 70 years old in good health. The CDR3 loop reads CSAREMVASGVNEQFF.